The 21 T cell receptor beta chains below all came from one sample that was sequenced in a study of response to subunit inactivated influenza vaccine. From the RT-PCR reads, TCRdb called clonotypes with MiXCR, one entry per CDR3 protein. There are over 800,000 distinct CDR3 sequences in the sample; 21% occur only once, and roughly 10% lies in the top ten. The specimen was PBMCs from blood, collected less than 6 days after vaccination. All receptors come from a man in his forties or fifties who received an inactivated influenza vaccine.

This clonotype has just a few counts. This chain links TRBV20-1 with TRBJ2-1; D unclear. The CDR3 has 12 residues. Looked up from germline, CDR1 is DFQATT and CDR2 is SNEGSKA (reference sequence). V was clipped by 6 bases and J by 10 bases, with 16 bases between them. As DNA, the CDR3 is TGCAGTGCACGAAGTGGGCTGGGGGAGCAGTTCTTC. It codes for CSARSGLGEQFF.

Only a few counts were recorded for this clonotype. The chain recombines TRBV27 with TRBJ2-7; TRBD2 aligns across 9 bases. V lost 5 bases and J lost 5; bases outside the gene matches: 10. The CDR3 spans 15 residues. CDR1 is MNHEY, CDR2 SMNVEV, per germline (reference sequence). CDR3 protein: CASSGVASGEDEQYF. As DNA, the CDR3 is TGTGCCAGCAGTGGGGTGGCTAGCGGGGAGGACGAGCAGTACTTC.

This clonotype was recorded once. CDR3 in amino acids: CASSADRGGYTF. The CDR3 DNA reads TGTGCCAGCAGTGCAGACAGGGGCGGCTACACCTTC. V is TRBV25-1 and J is TRBJ1-2; TRBD1 matches 8 bases. In germline, CDR1 is MGHDK, CDR2 SYGVNS. This CDR3 region has 12 residues. Trimming removed 4 bases from V and 8 bases from J; junction bases left unmatched: 3.

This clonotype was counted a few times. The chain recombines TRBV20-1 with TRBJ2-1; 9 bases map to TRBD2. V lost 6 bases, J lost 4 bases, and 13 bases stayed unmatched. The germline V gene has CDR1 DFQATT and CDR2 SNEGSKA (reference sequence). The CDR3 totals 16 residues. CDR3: CSAPRIAGVKYNEQFF. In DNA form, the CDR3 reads TGCAGTGCCCCCAGGATAGCGGGAGTTAAGTACAATGAGCAGTTCTTC.

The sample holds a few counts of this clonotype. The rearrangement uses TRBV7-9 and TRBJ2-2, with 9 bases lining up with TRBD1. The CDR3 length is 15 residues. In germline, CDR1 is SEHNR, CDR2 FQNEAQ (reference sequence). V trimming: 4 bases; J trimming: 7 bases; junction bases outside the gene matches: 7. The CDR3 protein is CASSSYRGQGGELFF. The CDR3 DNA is TGTGCCAGCAGCTCGTACAGGGGGCAAGGCGGGGAGCTGTTTTTT.

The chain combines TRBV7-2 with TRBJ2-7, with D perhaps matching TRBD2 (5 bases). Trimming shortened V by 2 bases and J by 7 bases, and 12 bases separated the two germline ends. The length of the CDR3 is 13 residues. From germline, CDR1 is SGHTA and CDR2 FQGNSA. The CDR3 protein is CASSLIASWEQYF. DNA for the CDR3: TGTGCCAGCAGCTTAATCGCTAGCTGGGAGCAGTACTTC.

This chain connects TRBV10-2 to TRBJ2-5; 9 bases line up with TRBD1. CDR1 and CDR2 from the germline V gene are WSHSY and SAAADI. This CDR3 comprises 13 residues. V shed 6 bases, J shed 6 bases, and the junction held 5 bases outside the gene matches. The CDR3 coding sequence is TGCGCCAGCAGACTTGGACAGGGGCAGACCCAGTACTTC. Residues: CASRLGQGQTQYF.

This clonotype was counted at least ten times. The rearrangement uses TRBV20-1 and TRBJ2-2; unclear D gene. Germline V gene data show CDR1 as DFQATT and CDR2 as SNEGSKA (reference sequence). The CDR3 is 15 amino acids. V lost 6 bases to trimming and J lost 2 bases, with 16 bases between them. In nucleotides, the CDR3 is TGCAGTGCCCCCCGCCCGGATCTAAACACCGGGGAGCTGTTTTTT. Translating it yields CSAPRPDLNTGELFF.

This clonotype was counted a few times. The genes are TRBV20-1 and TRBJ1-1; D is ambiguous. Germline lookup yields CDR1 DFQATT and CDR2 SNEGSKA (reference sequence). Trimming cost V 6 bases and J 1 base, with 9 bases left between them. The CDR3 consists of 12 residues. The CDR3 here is CSAANGNTEAFF. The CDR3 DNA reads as TGCAGTGCCGCCAATGGGAACACTGAAGCTTTCTTT.

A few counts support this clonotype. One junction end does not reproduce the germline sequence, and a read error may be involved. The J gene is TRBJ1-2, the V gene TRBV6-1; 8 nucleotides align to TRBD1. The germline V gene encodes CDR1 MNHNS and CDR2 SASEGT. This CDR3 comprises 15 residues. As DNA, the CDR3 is TGTGCCAGCAGTACCACGGACAGGGCCCTCAATGGGTACACCTTC. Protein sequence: CASSTTDRALNGYTF.

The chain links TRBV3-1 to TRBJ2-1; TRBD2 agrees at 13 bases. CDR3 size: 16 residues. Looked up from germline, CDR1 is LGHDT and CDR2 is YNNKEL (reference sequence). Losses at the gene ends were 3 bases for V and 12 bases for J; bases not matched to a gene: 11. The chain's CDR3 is CASSQPGLAGSYGQFF. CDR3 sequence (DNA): TGTGCCAGCAGCCAGCCGGGACTAGCGGGGTCTTATGGGCAGTTCTTC.

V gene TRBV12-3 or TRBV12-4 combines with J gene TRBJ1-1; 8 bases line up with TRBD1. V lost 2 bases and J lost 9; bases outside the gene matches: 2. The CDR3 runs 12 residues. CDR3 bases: TGTGCCAGCAGTTTAACAGGGGGGAAAGCTTTCTTT. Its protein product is CASSLTGGKAFF.

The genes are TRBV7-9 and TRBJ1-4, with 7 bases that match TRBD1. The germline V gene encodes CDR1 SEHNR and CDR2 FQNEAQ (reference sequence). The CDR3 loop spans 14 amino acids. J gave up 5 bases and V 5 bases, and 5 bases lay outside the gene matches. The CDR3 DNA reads TGTGCCAGCAGCCTAGGACAGGTCAATGAAAAACTGTTTTTT. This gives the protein CASSLGQVNEKLFF.

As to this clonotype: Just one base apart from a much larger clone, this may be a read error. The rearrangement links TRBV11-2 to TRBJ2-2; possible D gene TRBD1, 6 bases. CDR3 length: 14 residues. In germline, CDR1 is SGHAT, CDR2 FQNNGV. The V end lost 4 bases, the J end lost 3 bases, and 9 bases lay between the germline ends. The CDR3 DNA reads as TGTGCCAGCAGCTGGACAGCGGACACCGGGGAGCTGTTTTTT. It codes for CASSWTADTGELFF.

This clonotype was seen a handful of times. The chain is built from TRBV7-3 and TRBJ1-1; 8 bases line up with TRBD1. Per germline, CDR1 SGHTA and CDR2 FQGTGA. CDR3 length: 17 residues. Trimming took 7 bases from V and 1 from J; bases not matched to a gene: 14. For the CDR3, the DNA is TGTGCCAGCATCGAAGTACGGACAGGGAAGGGGAACACTGAAGCTTTCTTT. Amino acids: CASIEVRTGKGNTEAFF. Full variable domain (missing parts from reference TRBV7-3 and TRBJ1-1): GAGVSQTPSNKVTEKGKYVELRCDPISGHTALYWYRQSLGQGPEFLIYFQGTGAADDSGLPNDRFFAVRPEGSVSTLKIQRTERGDSAVYLCASIEVRTGKGNTEAFFGQGTRLTVV.

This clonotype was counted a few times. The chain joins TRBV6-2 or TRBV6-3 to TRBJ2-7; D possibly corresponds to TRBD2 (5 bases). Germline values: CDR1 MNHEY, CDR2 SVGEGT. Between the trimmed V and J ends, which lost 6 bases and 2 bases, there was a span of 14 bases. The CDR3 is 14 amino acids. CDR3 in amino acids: CASRSSGRTYEQYF. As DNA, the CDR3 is TGTGCCAGCAGATCCAGCGGACGGACCTACGAGCAGTACTTC.

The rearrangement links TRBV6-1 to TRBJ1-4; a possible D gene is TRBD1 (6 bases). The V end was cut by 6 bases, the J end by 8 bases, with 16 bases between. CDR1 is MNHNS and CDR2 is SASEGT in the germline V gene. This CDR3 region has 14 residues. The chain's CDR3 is CASRWDKIAEKLFF. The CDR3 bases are TGTGCCAGCAGATGGGACAAAATAGCGGAAAAACTGTTTTTT.

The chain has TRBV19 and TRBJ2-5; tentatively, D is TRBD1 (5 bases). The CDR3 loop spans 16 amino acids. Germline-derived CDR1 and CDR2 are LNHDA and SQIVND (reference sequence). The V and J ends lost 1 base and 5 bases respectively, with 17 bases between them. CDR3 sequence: CASSIGLLQVGETQYF. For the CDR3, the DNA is TGTGCCAGTAGTATAGGGCTCCTACAGGTAGGGGAGACCCAGTACTTC.

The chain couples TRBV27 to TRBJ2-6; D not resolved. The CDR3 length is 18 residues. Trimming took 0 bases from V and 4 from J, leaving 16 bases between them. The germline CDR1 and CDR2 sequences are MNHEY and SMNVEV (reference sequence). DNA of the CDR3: TGTGCCAGCAGTTTATCCGGGCCTCTGGGGAAGGGGGCCAACGTCCTGACTTTC. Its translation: CASSLSGPLGKGANVLTF.

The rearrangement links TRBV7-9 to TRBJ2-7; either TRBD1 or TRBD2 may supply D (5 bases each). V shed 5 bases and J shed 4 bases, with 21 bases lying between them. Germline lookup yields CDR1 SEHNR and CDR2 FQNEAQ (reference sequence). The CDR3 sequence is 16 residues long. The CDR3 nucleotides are TGTGCCAGCAGCCGCCAAACCGGGGACCTTTCTTACGAGCAGTACTTC. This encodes CASSRQTGDLSYEQYF.

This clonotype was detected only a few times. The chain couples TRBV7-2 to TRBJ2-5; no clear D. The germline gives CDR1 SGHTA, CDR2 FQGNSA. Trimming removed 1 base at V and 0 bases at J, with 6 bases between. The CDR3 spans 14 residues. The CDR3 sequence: CASSLGSYQETQYF. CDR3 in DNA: TGTGCCAGCAGCTTAGGGTCTTACCAAGAGACCCAGTACTTC.